The rows below give T cell receptor beta chains drawn from one sample of a study of T-cell memory formation after mild COVID-19. TCRdb reprocessed the 5' RACE reads with MiXCR, giving one entry per CDR3 protein. The data hold some 600,000 distinct CDR3 sequences, with 15% to 20% observed a single time. Source material: PBMCs or a T cell subset sorted from them (not recorded which). These receptors originate from an adult woman who had mild COVID-19 (a few samples of this study predate the infection). Cell type and time point are not known. Each CDR3 is given with its conserved first and last residue. Each record gives: J gene, D gene, V gene, clone size, CDR3 protein, CDR3 DNA. D genes are given only for firm matches. Clone size is shown for a subset of rows, as once, few, many or a class of expanded clone.

J: TRBJ2-7
D: TRBD1
V: TRBV18
size: few
CDR3: CASSPPTGYYEQYF
DNA: TGTGCCAGCTCACCACCGACAGGGTACTACGAGCAGTACTTC

J: TRBJ2-1
D: .
V: TRBV6-2/TRBV6-3
size: few
CDR3: CASSYSLAESSYNEQFF
DNA: TGTGCCAGCAGTTACTCGCTAGCCGAAAGCTCCTACAATGAGCAGTTCTTC

J: TRBJ1-5
D: .
V: TRBV27
size: few
CDR3: CASSLEAGRINQPQHF
DNA: TGTGCCAGCAGTTTAGAAGCAGGGAGGATCAATCAGCCCCAGCATTTT

J: TRBJ2-3
D: .
V: TRBV6-1
size: few
CDR3: CASSENSFVRTDTQYF
DNA: TGTGCCAGCAGTGAGAACAGTTTTGTTCGCACAGATACGCAGTATTTT

J: TRBJ2-1
D: TRBD1
V: TRBV2
size: .
CDR3: CADRDSDWNEQFF
DNA: TGTGCCGACCGGGACAGTGATTGGAATGAGCAGTTCTTC

J: TRBJ1-2
D: .
V: TRBV4-1
size: few
CDR3: CASSQVRAVNYGYTF
DNA: TGCGCCAGCAGCCAAGTCCGGGCAGTTAACTATGGCTACACCTTC

J: TRBJ2-7
D: .
V: TRBV30
size: few
CDR3: CAWSVGRSISYEQYF
DNA: TGTGCCTGGAGTGTAGGCAGGTCGATCTCCTACGAGCAGTACTTC

J: TRBJ1-2
D: .
V: TRBV12-3/TRBV12-4
size: few
CDR3: CASSFRRGGDGYTF
DNA: TGTGCCAGCAGTTTCCGCAGGGGAGGTGATGGCTACACCTTC

J: TRBJ1-2
D: .
V: TRBV15
size: .
CDR3: CATSRVSGAFYGYTF
DNA: TGTGCCACCAGCAGAGTCTCGGGTGCCTTCTATGGCTACACCTTC

J: TRBJ2-1
D: TRBD1
V: TRBV12-3/TRBV12-4
size: few
CDR3: CASSLGTGGAYNEQFF
DNA: TGTGCCAGCAGCTTGGGGACAGGGGGAGCCTACAATGAGCAGTTCTTC

J: TRBJ2-7
D: .
V: TRBV7-9
size: .
CDR3: CASEIGVPYEQYF
DNA: TGTGCCAGCGAGATAGGAGTTCCCTACGAGCAGTACTTC

J: TRBJ1-2
D: .
V: TRBV4-1
size: .
CDR3: CASSQDAGNYGYTF
DNA: TGCGCCAGCAGCCAAGATGCGGGTAACTATGGCTACACCTTC

J: TRBJ1-1
D: .
V: TRBV7-9
size: few
CDR3: CASSFTGSLAEAFF
DNA: TGTGCCAGCAGCTTTACAGGGAGTTTAGCTGAAGCTTTCTTT

J: TRBJ1-4
D: .
V: TRBV7-9
size: few
CDR3: CASTGPIATNEKLFF
DNA: TGTGCCAGCACGGGACCTATCGCAACTAATGAAAAACTGTTTTTT

J: TRBJ1-5
D: .
V: TRBV5-5
size: .
CDR3: CASSFTGNDQPQHF
DNA: TGTGCCAGCAGCTTTACAGGGAATGATCAGCCCCAGCATTTT

J: TRBJ2-4
D: TRBD2
V: TRBV11-2
size: many
CDR3: CASSLDQGLAFHF
DNA: TGTGCCAGCAGCTTAGATCAGGGACTAGCGTTCCACTTC

J: TRBJ2-1
D: TRBD2
V: TRBV12-3/TRBV12-4
size: few
CDR3: CASAAGTSRDEQFF
DNA: TGTGCCAGCGCAGCCGGGACTAGCCGGGATGAGCAGTTCTTC

J: TRBJ2-1
D: .
V: TRBV6-5
size: few
CDR3: CASQQRQFYNEQFF
DNA: TGTGCCAGCCAACAAAGACAGTTCTACAATGAGCAGTTCTTC

J: TRBJ2-5
D: TRBD2
V: TRBV5-5
size: few
CDR3: CASRRPPPSGLYGETQYF
DNA: TGTGCCAGCAGACGCCCCCCCCCTAGCGGTCTCTATGGGGAGACCCAGTACTTC

J: TRBJ1-4
D: TRBD1
V: TRBV20-1
size: .
CDR3: CSASRGTGNEKLFF
DNA: TGCAGTGCTAGCAGGGGGACAGGAAACGAAAAACTGTTTTTT

J: TRBJ1-5
D: TRBD1
V: TRBV5-5
size: .
CDR3: CASSWTGPNQPQHF
DNA: TGTGCCAGCAGCTGGACAGGGCCTAATCAGCCCCAGCATTTT

J: TRBJ2-3
D: .
V: TRBV7-6
size: .
CDR3: CASSPLPEGTPRGTQYF
DNA: TGTGCCAGCAGCCCACTCCCCGAGGGGACCCCCAGGGGTACGCAGTATTTT

J: TRBJ2-5
D: .
V: TRBV12-5
size: .
CDR3: CASGLVGGGETQYF
DNA: TGTGCTAGTGGTTTGGTAGGGGGAGGTGAGACCCAGTACTTC

J: TRBJ1-4
D: .
V: TRBV15
size: .
CDR3: CATSIGDSSTNEKLFF
DNA: TGTGCCACCAGCATCGGGGACTCTTCAACTAATGAAAAACTGTTTTTT

J: TRBJ2-7
D: TRBD2
V: TRBV2
size: .
CDR3: CASSQGSSGGQYEQYF
DNA: TGTGCCAGCAGCCAGGGGAGTAGCGGGGGCCAATACGAGCAGTACTTC

J: TRBJ1-2
D: .
V: TRBV20-1
size: .
CDR3: CSALRTQGYGYTF
DNA: TGCAGTGCTCTTAGGACACAGGGCTATGGCTACACCTTC

J: TRBJ1-1
D: .
V: TRBV6-2/TRBV6-3
size: few
CDR3: CASSTRTGVTEAFF
DNA: TGTGCCAGCAGCACTCGCACAGGTGTTACTGAAGCTTTCTTT

J: TRBJ2-7
D: .
V: TRBV12-3/TRBV12-4
size: few
CDR3: CASSFGVSEQYF
DNA: TGTGCCAGCAGTTTCGGGGTTAGCGAGCAGTACTTC

J: TRBJ1-1
D: .
V: TRBV12-3/TRBV12-4
size: .
CDR3: CASRVGQGKTEAFF
DNA: TGTGCCAGCAGGGTGGGTCAGGGCAAGACTGAAGCTTTCTTT

J: TRBJ2-1
D: TRBD2
V: TRBV14
size: .
CDR3: CASSQWTSSEQFF
DNA: TGTGCCAGCAGCCAGTGGACTAGCAGTGAGCAGTTCTTC

J: TRBJ2-7
D: TRBD1
V: TRBV29-1
size: few
CDR3: CSVEVTGGRDEQYF
DNA: TGCAGCGTTGAAGTGACAGGGGGTCGTGACGAGCAGTACTTC

J: TRBJ2-3
D: TRBD2
V: TRBV20-1
size: few
CDR3: CSARVATSGVADTQYF
DNA: TGCAGTGCTAGAGTTGCGACTAGCGGGGTTGCAGATACGCAGTATTTT

J: TRBJ2-1
D: TRBD2
V: TRBV7-3
size: few
CDR3: CASSFWGVGRNEQFF
DNA: TGTGCCAGCAGCTTTTGGGGAGTCGGGAGGAATGAGCAGTTCTTC

J: TRBJ1-1
D: .
V: TRBV7-3
size: few
CDR3: CASSANLGGTEAFF
DNA: TGTGCCAGCAGCGCTAACCTAGGGGGGACTGAAGCTTTCTTT

J: TRBJ2-3
D: .
V: TRBV6-5
size: .
CDR3: CASSADGGLHTDTQYF
DNA: TGTGCCAGCAGTGCCGACGGTGGGCTACACACAGATACGCAGTATTTT

J: TRBJ2-7
D: TRBD2
V: TRBV20-1
size: few
CDR3: CSARHSPSGGIYEQYF
DNA: TGCAGTGCTAGACATAGCCCTAGCGGGGGGATTTACGAGCAGTACTTC

J: TRBJ2-5
D: TRBD1
V: TRBV9
size: .
CDR3: CASSPRQGWETQYF
DNA: TGTGCCAGCAGCCCTCGACAGGGATGGGAGACCCAGTACTTC

J: TRBJ1-1
D: .
V: TRBV11-2
size: .
CDR3: CASSLGAGVNTEAFF
DNA: TGTGCCAGCAGCTTAGGCGCTGGGGTTAACACTGAAGCTTTCTTT

J: TRBJ2-1
D: .
V: TRBV19
size: once
CDR3: CASSPHAGTTYNEQFF
DNA: TGTGCCAGTAGTCCCCACGCCGGGACGACCTACAATGAGCAGTTCTTC

J: TRBJ2-1
D: TRBD2
V: TRBV19
size: few
CDR3: CASSRGSGSSYNEQFF
DNA: TGTGCCAGTAGTAGGGGTAGCGGGAGCTCCTACAATGAGCAGTTCTTC

J: TRBJ1-5
D: .
V: TRBV27
size: few
CDR3: CASSAGFDQPQHF
DNA: TGTGCCAGCAGTGCGGGTTTCGATCAGCCCCAGCATTTT

J: TRBJ2-7
D: .
V: TRBV5-1
size: few
CDR3: CASSLDRRVTGYEQYF
DNA: TGCGCCAGCAGCTTGGATAGGCGGGTAACGGGCTACGAGCAGTACTTC

J: TRBJ2-3
D: .
V: TRBV24-1
size: .
CDR3: CATSAQNSSPYF
DNA: TGTGCCACCAGCGCCCAGAATTCCTCCCCGTATTTT

J: TRBJ2-7
D: .
V: TRBV20-1
size: .
CDR3: CSAYGLMRASSTYEQYF
DNA: TGCAGTGCTTATGGACTGATGCGGGCCTCTTCCACCTACGAGCAGTACTTC

J: TRBJ1-3
D: .
V: TRBV7-2
size: few
CDR3: CASSTDSGSGNTIYF
DNA: TGTGCCAGCAGCACAGACAGTGGCTCTGGAAACACCATATATTTT

J: TRBJ2-5
D: .
V: TRBV2
size: .
CDR3: CATLGGDSYVSLSQETQYF
DNA: TGTGCCACCCTTGGGGGGGACAGTTATGTTTCCCTCTCCCAAGAGACCCAGTACTTC

J: TRBJ1-1
D: .
V: TRBV24-1
size: .
CDR3: CATSAGRIFDTEAFF
DNA: TGTGCCACCAGTGCCGGACGAATTTTCGACACTGAAGCTTTCTTT

J: TRBJ1-4
D: .
V: TRBV27
size: .
CDR3: CASSFLSHLDEKLFF
DNA: TGTGCCAGCAGTTTTCTGTCACACCTAGATGAAAAACTGTTTTTT

J: TRBJ2-7
D: .
V: TRBV5-1
size: .
CDR3: CASSADLSYEQYF
DNA: TGCGCCAGCAGCGCCGACCTCTCCTACGAGCAGTACTTC

J: TRBJ2-7
D: TRBD2
V: TRBV4-2
size: .
CDR3: CASSQTSGSLGEQYF
DNA: TGTGCCAGCAGCCAGACTAGCGGGAGTTTGGGTGAGCAGTACTTC